This TCR beta chain is drawn from a study of cytomegalovirus exposure and HLA in healthy donors. Overall study context: Among a few hundred genotyped donors, about 85% fell in the Caucasian-associated ancestry cluster.

This clone showed up just a few times. Its specificity is not known. Primers: 60 Vbeta forward and 13 Jbeta reverse. Generated by immunoSEQ multiplex PCR, the TCRdb table keeps only in-frame clones and is missing some. The sample lists over 200,000 clones, about 83% seen once, with around 1.4% in the top ten. The CDR3 spans 15 residues. J was trimmed by 7 bases and V by 4 bases; bases with no gene match: 7. Germline CDR1 is MGHRA and CDR2 is YSYEKL. Study-level points and caveats: The study listed 164 cytomegalovirus-associated TCR beta chains. The classifier reportedly diagnosed cytomegalovirus status with high specificity and sensitivity.

This chain connects TRBV4-1 to TRBJ2-2, with 9 bases that match TRBD1. The source material was PBMCs. The sequence was collected from a human donor in good health. The CDR3 spells CASSPRGQGFGELFF. The CDR3 nucleotides read TGCGCCAGCAGCCCTAGAGGACAGGGGTTCGGGGAGCTGTTTTTT.